The next 9 T cell receptor beta chains were all read from a single sample in a study of CXCR3-negative and CXCR3-positive naive CD8 T cells. General observations from the study: Higher TRB CDR3 hydrophobicity marked CXCR3-positive naive cells relative to CXCR3-negative naive cells.

These receptors have no identified antigens. Via 5' RACE with UMI labels, TRB cDNA libraries were prepared. TCRdb derives one entry per CDR3 protein from the 5' RACE reads, leaving out DNA. This sample's clone table lists about 50,000 distinct CDR3 sequences. Material: naive CXCR3+ CD8+ T cells from blood. Subset meaning: CD45RO-CCR7+CD27+CD95- naive CD8+ T cells expressing CXCR3 (TNR3+). The source of these receptors is a human donor in good health. Some clones in this sample may be carry-over from other donors' samples.

The rearrangement uses TRBV21-1 and TRBJ1-4; as DNA is missing, the TRBD1 call by TCRdb cannot be tested. TRBV21-1 corresponds to a pseudogene. CDR3 length: 20 residues. The CDR3 is CASSKVGTPGNDRTNEKLFF.

V and J are TRBV4-3 and TRBJ1-1; the TCRdb call, TRBD1, lacks DNA for checking. CDR1 and CDR2 (germline): LGHNA, YSLEER. The length of the CDR3 is 13 residues. The CDR3 reads CASSQEAGNEAFF.

The chain couples TRBV10-2 to TRBJ2-1; without DNA, the TCRdb call of TRBD2 cannot be checked. The CDR3 is 15 amino acids. CDR1 WSHSY and CDR2 SAAADI come from the germline V gene. The CDR3 spells CASSEAGTGRSEQFF.

The rearrangement links TRBV7-6 to TRBJ1-5; TCRdb proposes TRBD1, but this gene call is untestable without DNA. Germline loops: CDR1 SGHVS, CDR2 FNYEAQ. This CDR3 has 14 amino acids. The CDR3: CASSEGGGNQPQHF.

The J gene is TRBJ2-1, the V gene TRBV4-2; there is no DNA to check the TCRdb D call of TRBD2. The CDR3 runs to 15 residues. The V gene's germline CDR1 is LGHNA and CDR2 YNFKEQ. CDR3: CASNPGLAEYNEQFF.

The rearrangement joins TRBV7-9 to TRBJ2-7; as DNA is missing, the TRBD2 call by TCRdb cannot be tested. The CDR3 is 15 residues long. The germline V gene encodes CDR1 SEHNR and CDR2 FQNEAQ (reference sequence). This CDR3 reads CASSLNPGTSYEQYF.

The chain couples TRBV6-4 to TRBJ1-6. The V gene's germline CDR1 is MRHNA and CDR2 SNTAGT. The CDR3 spans 14 residues. The CDR3 spells CATTEGYNNSPLHF.

This chain connects TRBV28 to TRBJ1-1; TCRdb lists TRBD1, though no DNA is available to test this call. The germline CDR1 and CDR2 sequences are MDHEN and SYDVKM. This CDR3 region has 16 residues. The CDR3 loop is CASSFLWVGGDTEAFF.

This chain joins TRBV15 and TRBJ2-5; TCRdb lists TRBD1, though no DNA is available to test this call. The CDR3 sequence is 13 residues long. From germline, CDR1 is LNHNV and CDR2 YYDKDF (reference sequence). The CDR3 is CATSAPGLETQYF.